This is a list of T cell receptor beta chains from one sample in a study of T cells in Graves' hyperthyroidism and ophthalmopathy. TCRdb called the multiplex PCR reads again in MiXCR, with one record for every CDR3 protein. The sample lists about 640,000 distinct CDR3 sequences; under 25% were seen once. The sequenced sample consisted of blood. The receptors stem from a man aged 30 to 45 with Graves' ophthalmopathy. Each CDR3 is given with its conserved first and last residue. D genes are given only for firm matches. Only part of the rows carry a size: once, few, many, or a class if the clone is expanded.

v_gene	j_gene	abundance	d_gene	CDR3nt	CDR3aa
TRBV2	TRBJ2-5	few	-	TGTGCCAGCGCCTGGGACACCAACCAAGAGACCCAGTACTTC	CASAWDTNQETQYF
TRBV24-1	TRBJ2-7	many	TRBD2	TGTGCCACCAGCTTCCCGGGACTAGCGGGAGACGAGCAGTACTTC	CATSFPGLAGDEQYF
TRBV29-1	TRBJ1-2	-	TRBD1	TGCAGCGTTGAAGATGAGGGGGCCCGCCCTAGGTATGGCTACACCTTC	CSVEDEGARPRYGYTF
TRBV9	TRBJ2-7	-	-	TGTGCCAGCCTCACCCGGGAACGCACGTACTTC	CASLTRERTYF
TRBV27	TRBJ2-3	many	-	TGTGCCAGCAGTTATGGGGAGACCACAGATACGCAGTATTTT	CASSYGETTDTQYF
TRBV19	TRBJ2-1	-	-	TGTGCCAGTAGTATATACGGGAGCTTGGGCAATGAGCAGTTCTTC	CASSIYGSLGNEQFF
TRBV20-1	TRBJ2-1	-	TRBD2	TGCAGTGCTAGAGATCGAGCGGGAGGATTCAATGAGCAGTTCTTC	CSARDRAGGFNEQFF
TRBV3-1	TRBJ2-1	few	-	TGTGCCAGCAGCGCTCTGGGAGGTAGACATGAGCAGTTCTTC	CASSALGGRHEQFF
TRBV7-2	TRBJ2-7	few	TRBD2	TGTGCCAGCAGCTTAGAAAGGCTAGCGGGAGCCTCCTACGAGCAGTACTTC	CASSLERLAGASYEQYF
TRBV20-1	TRBJ2-5	many	-	TGCAGTGCTAGATGGGGGGCCCAAGAGACCCAGTACTTC	CSARWGAQETQYF
TRBV4-1	TRBJ2-3	-	TRBD1	TGCGCCAGCAGCGGACACAGGGGGCAGGTAGATACGCAGTATTTT	CASSGHRGQVDTQYF